The T cell receptor beta chain under discussion was sequenced for a study of T cells in Graves' hyperthyroidism and ophthalmopathy. This clonotype was counted many times. The antigen is not known. Findings and caveats of the study: Also found in blood were most expanded thyroid clonotypes above 0.001.

The CDR3 sequence is 14 residues long. CDR1 and CDR2 (germline): SGHAT, FQNNGV. Between the trimmed V and J ends, which lost 5 bases and 2 bases, there was a span of 13 bases. The CDR3 regions of TCR beta were amplified from RNA transcripts. The HTBI primer set was used in a first-round RT-PCR of the TCR CDR3. TCRdb reprocessed the multiplex PCR reads with MiXCR, giving one entry per CDR3 protein. The profile shows 330,000 or so distinct CDR3 sequences, 15% to 20% of them singletons. The TCR was taken from a woman aged 40 to 50 with Graves' ophthalmopathy. V usage is TRBV11-2 and J usage is TRBJ2-7; D uncertain. Sequencing was done on a sample of blood. This chain's CDR3 is CASSLSEIPYEQYF. CDR3 nucleotides: TGTGCCAGCAGCCTCTCGGAGATTCCCTACGAGCAGTACTTC.